This T cell receptor (beta chain) was recorded in a study of shared T cell receptors in the human thymus. CDR3 length equals 14 residues. V lost 3 bases, J lost 1 base, and 1 base stayed unmatched. Germline V gene lookup returns CDR1 SGDLS and CDR2 YYNGEE. With regard to this clone: The sample holds other DNA sequences that translate to the same CDR3.

Repertoires were generated with immunoSEQ multiplex PCR, while TCRdb's copy carries only in-frame clones and drops some. The sample shows more than 550,000 clones, roughly 85% of them seen only once. This sample also belongs to another study, concerning human thymus T cells.

This chain links TRBV9 with TRBJ2-3, with 8 bases lining up with TRBD2. The origin of this receptor is a girl in the first two years of life with a congenital heart defect. The material sequenced was thymocytes. The CDR3 nucleotides read TGTGCCAGCAGCGCGGGGGGGGGCACAGATACGCAGTATTTT. The encoded protein is CASSAGGGTDTQYF. The full variable domain, rest sourced from reference TRBV9 and TRBJ2-3, is DSGVTQTPKHLITATGQRVTLRCSPRSGDLSVYWYQQSLDQGLQFLIQYYNGEERAKGNILERFSAQQFPDLHSELNLSSLELGDSALYFCASSAGGGTDTQYFGPGTRLTVL.